This T cell receptor (beta chain) was sequenced during a study of shared clonotypes between healthy human individuals. The CDR3 loop spans 17 amino acids. Germline V lookup: CDR1 KGHSH, CDR2 LQKENI. The V segment lost 4 bases and the J segment 2 bases; nucleotides outside the gene matches: 14. Nashville, Tennessee was home to all donors, each a Caucasian adult. The assay was immunoSEQ multiplex PCR, and TCRdb's table has in-frame clones only and misses some. There are about 87,000 clones in the sample; around half occur only once, and about 14% lies in the top ten. Input material: PBMCs. This chain links TRBV18 with TRBJ2-7; 7 bases align to TRBD2. The sequence was obtained from a woman aged 35 to 49 in good health. Some clones in this sample may be carry-over from other donors' samples. CDR3 DNA: TGTGCCAGCTCACTTAGGGAGGGCGGGAGTTCGACCTACGAGCAGTACTTC. Translation gives CASSLREGGSSTYEQYF.